This TCR beta chain was sequenced during a study of patients and donors after allogeneic stem cell transplantation. Trimming removed 5 bases at V and 8 bases at J, with 18 bases between. Germline V gene sequence: CDR1 SGHAT, CDR2 FQNNGV. This CDR3 comprises 14 residues. TCRdb ran MiXCR on the RT-PCR reads and lists one entry per CDR3 protein. The sample has 200,000 to 250,000 distinct CDR3 sequences, 13% to 15% seen once. The TCR originated in a human donor who was either an allogeneic HSCT recipient or a stem cell or donor lymphocyte infusion donor (not recorded which). It is not recorded whose cells these are; they may come from a transplant donor. Sequenced input: blood, either unsorted or a sorted T cell fraction (not recorded which). The chain carries TRBV11-2 and TRBJ1-2; D gene unclear. The CDR3, as DNA: TGTGCCAGCAGCACTATTAGCCGACGGGGAGGCTACACCTTC. It encodes CASSTISRRGGYTF.